This T cell receptor (beta chain) was recorded in a study of T cells in Graves' hyperthyroidism and ophthalmopathy. This clonotype was observed a few times. From RNA transcripts, TCR beta CDR3 regions were amplified. The primer set for the first-round RT-PCR of the TCR CDR3 was HTBI. TCRdb passed the multiplex PCR reads through MiXCR, listing each CDR3 protein once. The sample has 400,000 or so distinct CDR3 sequences, over 12% seen once; the top ten hold around 28%. With 4 bases removed from V and 0 bases from J, the gap between germline ends came to 7 bases. CDR3 length equals 14 residues. The germline CDR1 and CDR2 sequences are SEHNR and FQNEAQ (reference sequence).

The receptor's source is a man aged 50-59 years with Graves' ophthalmopathy. J is TRBJ2-1 and V is TRBV7-9; the D gene is possibly TRBD2 (6 bases). The sequencing input was blood. This CDR3 reads CASSYGSSYNEQFF. CDR3 coding DNA: TGTGCCAGCAGCTACGGGAGCTCCTACAATGAGCAGTTCTTC.